In this sample, the clone carrying this T cell receptor beta chain turned up a few times. Original data processing: The assay estimated nucleated cells by amplifying reference gene primers. Data came from immunoSEQ multiplex PCR; TCRdb stores just in-frame clones and leaves some out. The V and J calls and the clone size are those of that table, but D and trimming were determined from the DNA. The sample has over 200,000 clones, about 80% seen once. This CDR3 has 16 amino acids. The germline V gene has CDR1 SGHRS and CDR2 YFSETQ. V shed 0 bases and J shed 4 bases, with 14 bases lying between them. This record comes from a study of blood T cell repertoires in COVID-19. Study context: Donors in the United States, Italy and Spain gave samples during acute or convalescent COVID-19. PBMCs, B-cell-depleted T cells, or T cells were the source of the cDNA or gDNA that made up the material.

The sequence derives from a woman older than 75 with acute or convalescent COVID-19. The sequenced sample was peripheral blood. V and J are TRBV5-1 and TRBJ1-3; the D gene is possibly TRBD1 (5 bases). CDR3 in DNA: TGCGCCAGCAGCTTGGTGGGCTCAGGGTACGGAAACACCATATATTTT. Residues: CASSLVGSGYGNTIYF. Full variable domain (missing parts from reference TRBV5-1 and TRBJ1-3): KAGVTQTPRYLIKTRGQQVTLSCSPISGHRSVSWYQQTPGQGLQFLFEYFSETQRNKGNFPGRFSGRQFSNSRSEMNVSTLELGDSALYLCASSLVGSGYGNTIYFGEGSWLTVV.